The text below deals with one T cell receptor (beta chain). The antigen remains undetermined. Method: immunoSEQ multiplex PCR; TCRdb's copy keeps in-frame clones and lacks some. The profile covers 120,000 or so clones, with around 90% appearing a single time and approximately 30% taken by the ten largest. V shed 4 bases and J shed 2 bases, with 6 bases lying between them. Germline CDR1 and CDR2: SGHNT and YYREEE (reference sequence). The CDR3 consists of 12 residues. This sample is drawn from a study of T cell responses to AZD1222 COVID-19 vaccine. Across the study: Second-dose groups at about 4 or about 12 weeks were pooled.

Study-level points and caveats: Increased Spike-specific TCR breadth and depth were observed after two AZD1222 doses.

This sample comprised peripheral blood, obtained on day 0 of AZD1222 vaccination. V is TRBV5-4 and J is TRBJ2-5; D uncertain. This TCR came from an adult in good health. This CDR3 is CASSTNQETQYF. DNA for the CDR3: TGTGCCAGCAGCACCAATCAAGAGACCCAGTACTTC.